The sequence of this T cell receptor beta chain was determined in a study of T cell repertoires in cytomegalovirus infection. MiXCR was run by TCRdb on the reads, yielding one entry per CDR3 protein. This sample has some 560,000 distinct CDR3 sequences, with approximately 40% found just once. Points on this clonotype: What it binds is not known.

CDR3 size: 14 residues. V lost 5 bases and J lost 8, with 18 bases in between. Here the sequenced sample was cultured PBMCs, taken from culture after CMV antigen stimulation. The rearrangement joins TRBV12-3 or TRBV12-4 to TRBJ1-1, with D unclear. This sequence originates from a human donor in good health (CMV status not recorded). Some clones in this sample may be carry-over from other donors' samples. CDR3 in DNA: TGTGCCAGCAGTCCGAATCGACACCTAGCAGAAGCTTTCTTT. Encoded protein: CASSPNRHLAEAFF.